The next 5 T cell receptor beta chains were all read from a single sample in a study of blood T cell repertoires in COVID-19. Measured with immunoSEQ multiplex PCR; TCRdb has only the in-frame clones, and not every one. The sample consists of under 250,000 clones, about 83% of them appearing once. The material sequenced was peripheral blood. The receptor source for this set is a man aged 30 to 45 who had recovered from COVID-19.

The CDR3 sequence is CASSQGQGNEKLFF. The CDR3 nucleotides read TGTGCCAGCAGCCAGGGACAGGGTAATGAAAAACTGTTTTTT. This chain uses TRBV7-9 with TRBJ1-4; TRBD1 aligns across 9 bases. The CDR3 sequence is 14 residues long. With V trimmed by 5 bases and J by 4 bases, 2 bases remained unmatched. CDR1 is SEHNR, CDR2 FQNEAQ, per germline (reference sequence). Complete variable domain (other parts from reference TRBV7-9 and TRBJ1-4): DTGVSQNPRHKITKRGQNVTFRCDPISEHNRLYWYRQTLGQGPEFLTYFQNEAQLEKSRLLSDRFSAERPKGSFSTLEIQRTEQGDSAMYLCASSQGQGNEKLFFGSGTQLSVL.

V and J are TRBV19 and TRBJ1-2, with D hard to call. The CDR3 consists of 13 residues. V was shortened by 0 bases and J by 4 bases, with 6 bases between the two germline ends. Germline lookup yields CDR1 LNHDA and CDR2 SQIVND (reference sequence). The CDR3 sequence: CASSIDSRYGYTF. CDR3 nucleotides: TGTGCCAGTAGTATAGACTCCCGCTATGGCTACACCTTC.

The genes are TRBV11-2 and TRBJ2-5; D might be TRBD2 (6 bases). This CDR3 spans 13 amino acids. Per the germline V gene, CDR1 is SGHAT and CDR2 is FQNNGV. Trimming shortened V by 8 bases and J by 2 bases, and 12 bases separated the two germline ends. The CDR3 loop is CASSRERQETQYF. The CDR3 nucleotides are TGTGCCAGCTCCCGGGAGAGACAAGAGACCCAGTACTTC.

This sequence joins TRBV15 and TRBJ1-3; TRBD1 matches 7 bases. Per germline, CDR1 LNHNV and CDR2 YYDKDF (reference sequence). The V and J ends lost 4 bases and 1 base, in that order; junction bases with no gene match: 7. The CDR3 is 16 amino acids. The CDR3 nucleotides are TGTGCCACCAGCAAAAGAAACAGGGGATCTGGAAACACCATATATTTT. It codes for CATSKRNRGSGNTIYF.

The chain has TRBV5-1 and TRBJ1-2, with 7 bases that match TRBD1. The CDR3 is made up of 14 amino acids. Unmatched junction bases numbered 8, after V lost 4 bases and J lost 5 bases. Per germline, CDR1 SGHRS and CDR2 YFSETQ. This CDR3 is CASSAAGQPYGYTF. CDR3 DNA sequence: TGCGCCAGCAGCGCGGCGGGACAGCCATATGGCTACACCTTC. The variable domain in full, completed from reference TRBV5-1 and TRBJ1-2, reads KAGVTQTPRYLIKTRGQQVTLSCSPISGHRSVSWYQQTPGQGLQFLFEYFSETQRNKGNFPGRFSGRQFSNSRSEMNVSTLELGDSALYLCASSAAGQPYGYTFGSGTRLTVV.